This T cell receptor (beta chain) was sequenced during a study of beta chain features in type 1 diabetes. The sequenced template was cDNA made from the entire isolated RNA. Using immunoSEQ multiplex PCR, the repertoire was profiled, and TCRdb retains in-frame clones only, with some absent. The profile shows a few hundred thousand clones, roughly a fifth of them singletons. A few counts support this clone. The germline V and J ends were trimmed by 2 bases and 8 bases, with 12 bases remaining between them. The germline CDR1 and CDR2 sequences are SEHNR and FQNEAQ (reference sequence). The CDR3 loop spans 13 amino acids.

The V gene is TRBV7-9, the J gene TRBJ1-2; perhaps TRBD1 as D (6 bases). The sample taken for sequencing was naive CD4+ T cells from blood. This TCR was recovered from a woman aged 18-29 years in good health. CDR3 DNA: TGTGCCAGCAGCTTACCAACACAGGGAGGCTACACCTTC. This encodes CASSLPTQGGYTF.